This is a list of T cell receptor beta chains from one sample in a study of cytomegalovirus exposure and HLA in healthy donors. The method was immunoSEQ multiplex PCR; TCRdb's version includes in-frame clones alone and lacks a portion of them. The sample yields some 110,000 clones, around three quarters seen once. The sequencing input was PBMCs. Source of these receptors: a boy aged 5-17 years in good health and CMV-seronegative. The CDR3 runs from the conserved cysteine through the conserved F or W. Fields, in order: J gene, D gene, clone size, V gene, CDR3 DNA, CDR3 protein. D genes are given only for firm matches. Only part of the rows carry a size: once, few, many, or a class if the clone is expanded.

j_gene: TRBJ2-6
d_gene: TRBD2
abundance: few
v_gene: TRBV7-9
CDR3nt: TGTGCCAGCAGCTTACGGGGGGAACCCTCTGGGGCCAACGTCCTGACTTTC
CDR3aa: CASSLRGEPSGANVLTF

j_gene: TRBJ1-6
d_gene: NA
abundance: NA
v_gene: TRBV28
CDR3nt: TGTGCCAGCAGTTTTGGGGCTGGGGTCTCCTATAATTCACCCCTCCACTTT
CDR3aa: CASSFGAGVSYNSPLHF

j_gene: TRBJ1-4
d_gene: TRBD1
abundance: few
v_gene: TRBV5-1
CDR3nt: TGCGCCAGCAGCTTGGTTGGGACAGTGAATGAAAAACTGTTTTTT
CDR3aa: CASSLVGTVNEKLFF

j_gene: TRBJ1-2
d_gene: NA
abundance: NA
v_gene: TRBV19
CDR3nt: TGTGCCAGCCGTGAAGCAGGACAGTACGGCTACACCTTC
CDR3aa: CASREAGQYGYTF

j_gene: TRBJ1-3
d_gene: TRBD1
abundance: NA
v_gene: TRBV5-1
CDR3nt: TGCGCCAGCAGGGAGGGGGCCTCTGGAAACACCATATATTTT
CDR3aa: CASREGASGNTIYF

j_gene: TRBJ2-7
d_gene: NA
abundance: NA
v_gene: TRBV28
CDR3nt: TGTGCCAGCAGTTTCGTTGGGAGCTCCTACGAGCAGTACTTC
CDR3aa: CASSFVGSSYEQYF

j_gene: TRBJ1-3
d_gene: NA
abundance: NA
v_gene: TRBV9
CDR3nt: TGTGCCAGCAGCGTATCAGGGATGGCGGGAAACACCATATATTTT
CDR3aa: CASSVSGMAGNTIYF

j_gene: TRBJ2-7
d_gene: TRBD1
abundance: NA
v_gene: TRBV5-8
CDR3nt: TGTGCCAGCAGCTTGGTGGGACAGGGGGCAATCGAGCAGTACTTC
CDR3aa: CASSLVGQGAIEQYF

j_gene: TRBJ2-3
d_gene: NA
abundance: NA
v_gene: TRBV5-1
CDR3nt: TGCGCCAGCACCCAGGCAGATACGCAGTATTTT
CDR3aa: CASTQADTQYF

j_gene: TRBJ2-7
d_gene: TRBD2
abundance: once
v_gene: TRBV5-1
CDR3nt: TGCGCCAGCGGGAGGGGGACTAGCGGGAGGAACTACGAGCAGTACTTC
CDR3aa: CASGRGTSGRNYEQYF

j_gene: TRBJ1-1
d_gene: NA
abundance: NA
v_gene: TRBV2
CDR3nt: TGTGCCAGCAGCGGGGAGAGGCGAGCTTTCTTT
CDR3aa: CASSGERRAFF

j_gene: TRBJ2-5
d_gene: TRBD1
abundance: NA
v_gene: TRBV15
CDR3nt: TGTGCCACCAGCAGAGTTGGGACAGGGAAAGAGACCCAGTACTTC
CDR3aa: CATSRVGTGKETQYF

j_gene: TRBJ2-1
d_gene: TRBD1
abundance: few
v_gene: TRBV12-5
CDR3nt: TGTGCTAGTGGCAACACAGGGGGAAGCGACAATGAGCAGTTCTTC
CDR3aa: CASGNTGGSDNEQFF

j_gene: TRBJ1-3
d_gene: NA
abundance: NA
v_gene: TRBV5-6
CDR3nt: TGTGCCAGCAGCGGAGGGGACTCTGGAAACACCATATATTTT
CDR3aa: CASSGGDSGNTIYF

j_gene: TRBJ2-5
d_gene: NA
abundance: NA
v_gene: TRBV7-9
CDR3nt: TGTGCCAGCAGCTTACCCGACTCCGTAACGGGGGTTGTGGAGACCCAGTACTTC
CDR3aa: CASSLPDSVTGVVETQYF

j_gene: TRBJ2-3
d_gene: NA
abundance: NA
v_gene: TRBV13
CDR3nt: TGTGCCAGCAGCTCCCGAGGGGGGGCCGCAGATACGCAGTATTTT
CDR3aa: CASSSRGGAADTQYF

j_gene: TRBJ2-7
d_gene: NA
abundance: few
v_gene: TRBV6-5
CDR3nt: TGTGCCAGCAGACGACAGGGACTGGGTTTGGGGGAGCAGTACTTC
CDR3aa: CASRRQGLGLGEQYF

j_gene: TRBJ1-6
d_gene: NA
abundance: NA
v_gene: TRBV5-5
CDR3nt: TGTGCCAGCAGCCTTGATACAGGGTCTTCACCCCTCCACTTT
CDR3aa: CASSLDTGSSPLHF

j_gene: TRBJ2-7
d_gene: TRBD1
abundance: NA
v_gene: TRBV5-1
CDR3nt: TGCGCCAGCAGCTTAGGGACAGGGGGCTGGGACGAGCAGTACTTC
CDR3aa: CASSLGTGGWDEQYF

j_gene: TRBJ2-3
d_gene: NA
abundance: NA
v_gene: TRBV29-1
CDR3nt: TGCAGCACTATGGATGGCACAGATACGCAGTATTTT
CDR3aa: CSTMDGTDTQYF

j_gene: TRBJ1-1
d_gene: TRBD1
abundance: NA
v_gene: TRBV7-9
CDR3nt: TGTGCCAGCAGCGGACAGGGAAACACTGAAGCTTTCTTT
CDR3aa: CASSGQGNTEAFF

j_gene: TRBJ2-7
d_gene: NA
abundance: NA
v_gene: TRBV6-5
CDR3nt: TGTGCCAGCACACGTGCGTACGAGCAGTACTTC
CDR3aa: CASTRAYEQYF